This T cell receptor beta chain is drawn from a study of T-cell memory formation after mild COVID-19. CDR3 length equals 13 residues. V lost 6 bases to trimming and J lost 5 bases, with 13 bases between them. Germline V gene sequence: CDR1 SEHNR, CDR2 FQNEAQ (reference sequence). Each CDR3 protein gets one entry after TCRdb re-called the 5' RACE reads with MiXCR. The data show a few hundred thousand distinct CDR3 sequences, roughly a quarter seen once. The source of this sequence is an adult woman who had mild COVID-19 (a few samples of this study predate the infection). Cell type and time point are not known. Specimen: PBMCs or a T cell subset sorted from them (not recorded which). The V call is TRBV7-9, the J call TRBJ1-2; D is uncertain. The CDR3 reads CASSTFSAYGYTF. The CDR3 DNA reads TGTGCCAGCAGTACCTTCTCCGCTTATGGCTACACCTTC. Filled out from reference TRBV7-9 and TRBJ1-2, the complete variable domain reads DTGVSQNPRHKITKRGQNVTFRCDPISEHNRLYWYRQTLGQGPEFLTYFQNEAQLEKSRLLSDRFSAERPKGSFSTLEIQRTEQGDSAMYLCASSTFSAYGYTFGSGTRLTVV.